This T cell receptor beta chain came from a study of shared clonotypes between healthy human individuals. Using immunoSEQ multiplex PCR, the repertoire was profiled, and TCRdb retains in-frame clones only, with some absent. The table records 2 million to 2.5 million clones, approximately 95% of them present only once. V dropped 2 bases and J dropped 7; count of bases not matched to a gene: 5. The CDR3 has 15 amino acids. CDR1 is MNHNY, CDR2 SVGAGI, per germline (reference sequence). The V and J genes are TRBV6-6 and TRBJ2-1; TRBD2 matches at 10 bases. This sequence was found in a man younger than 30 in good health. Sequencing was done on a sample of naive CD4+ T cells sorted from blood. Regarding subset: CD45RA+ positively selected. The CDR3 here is CASSYRAGGRNEQFF. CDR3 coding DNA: TGTGCCAGCAGTTACAGAGCGGGGGGGCGTAATGAGCAGTTCTTC.